What follows are 24 T cell receptor beta chains derived from one specimen sequenced in a study of T cells in Graves' hyperthyroidism and ophthalmopathy. RNA transcripts provided the source from which TCR beta CDR3 regions were amplified. The HTBI primer set served for first-round RT-PCR of the TCR CDR3. TCRdb analysed the multiplex PCR reads with MiXCR anew, one entry per CDR3 protein. The sample yields 500,000 or so distinct CDR3 sequences, over 15% seen once. Sequenced sample: blood. Receptors originate from a woman under 30 with Graves' ophthalmopathy.

This clonotype was picked up a small number of times. The rearrangement uses TRBV6-5 and TRBJ1-2; 7 bases line up with TRBD1. This CDR3 is built from 18 residues. Trimming took 2 bases from V and 1 from J; bases not matched to a gene: 13. CDR1 and CDR2 (germline): MNHEY, SVGAGI. Written as DNA, the CDR3 is TGTGCCAGCAGTTACCATGGGACAGCGCCTCTCAATAACTATGGCTACACCTTC. Residues: CASSYHGTAPLNNYGYTF.

About this clonotype itself: This may be a read error: a much more frequent sequence differs by one nucleotide. The V gene is TRBV7-8, the J gene TRBJ2-7; unclear D gene. The closer fit of TRBJ2-1 to the DNA end suggests the J call may be wrong. The CDR3 sequence is 15 residues long. CDR1 and CDR2 (germline): SGHVS, FQNEAQ. The CDR3 bases are TGTGCCAGCAGCAACGACCGGGTCCGAAAAGTCGAGCAGTTCTTC. Amino acids: CASSNDRVRKVEQFF.

This clonotype was recorded a few times. The chain recombines TRBV27 with TRBJ1-5; D call uncertain. This CDR3 region has 17 residues. V dropped 6 bases and J dropped 0 bases, with 18 bases sitting between them. Germline CDR1 and CDR2: MNHEY and SMNVEV (reference sequence). CDR3 residues: CASSPLSVTGSNQPQHF. The CDR3 coding sequence is TGTGCCAGCAGCCCCCTATCCGTGACTGGTAGCAATCAGCCCCAGCATTTT.

J is TRBJ2-3 and V is TRBV5-1; 16 nucleotides align to TRBD2. Germline V CDR1 and CDR2: SGHRS, YFSETQ. This CDR3 region has 19 residues. The J segment lost 5 bases and the V segment lost 0 bases, leaving 9 bases of the junction unmatched. The CDR3 spells CASSLAAGGTSGRGDTQYF. The CDR3 nucleotides read TGCGCCAGCAGCTTGGCGGCGGGGGGGACTAGCGGGAGGGGAGATACGCAGTATTTT.

This clonotype occurred many times. The V gene is TRBV28, the J gene TRBJ2-3; TRBD2 agrees at 8 bases. The trim removed 5 bases at V and 2 bases at J, leaving 6 bases unmatched. Germline assignment: CDR1 MDHEN and CDR2 SYDVKM. This CDR3 comprises 15 residues. The chain's CDR3 is CASSQWREVTDTQYF. CDR3 DNA: TGTGCCAGCAGTCAATGGCGGGAGGTCACAGATACGCAGTATTTT.

This clonotype was seen ten or more times. V usage is TRBV12-3 or TRBV12-4 and J usage is TRBJ2-5; D is perhaps TRBD1 (5 bases). This CDR3 is built from 13 residues. The ends were cut back, 3 bases at V and 4 bases at J, with 9 bases in the middle. The CDR3 sequence is CASSFRGAETQYF. In nucleotides, the CDR3 is TGTGCCAGCAGTTTTAGGGGCGCAGAGACCCAGTACTTC.

At least ten counts were recorded for this clonotype. The chain employs TRBV28 and TRBJ2-7; weak D call: TRBD1 (6 bases). Germline V lookup: CDR1 MDHEN, CDR2 SYDVKM. CDR3 length: 14 residues. V gave up 5 bases and J gave up 7 bases, with 18 bases separating them. The CDR3 DNA is TGTGCCAGCAGTACCACTCCAGGGGTACGGGAGCAGTACTTC. Its translation: CASSTTPGVREQYF. Combining the CDR3 with reference TRBV28 and TRBJ2-7 gives the whole variable domain DVKVTQSSRYLVKRTGEKVFLECVQDMDHENMFWYRQDPGLGLRLIYFSYDVKMKEKGDIPEGYSVSREKKERFSLILESASTNQTSMYLCASSTTPGVREQYFGPGTRLTVT.

The table lists this clonotype with many counts. V and J are TRBV7-2 and TRBJ1-4; D is perhaps TRBD1 (5 bases). Trimming removed 4 bases from V and 5 bases from J, with 14 bases in between. This CDR3 spans 15 amino acids. Germline CDR1 SGHTA, CDR2 FQGNSA. The CDR3 DNA reads TGTGCCAGCAGCTCGGACGGGGCAGGGAATGAAAAACTGTTTTTT. Protein: CASSSDGAGNEKLFF.

CDR3 sequence reads: CASTSLGQGSYEQYF. The CDR3 coding sequence is TGTGCCAGCACCTCCCTGGGGCAGGGGTCCTACGAGCAGTACTTC. The chain employs TRBV6-1 and TRBJ2-7, with a weak D call TRBD1 (6 bases). Germline values: CDR1 MNHNS, CDR2 SASEGT. V lost 7 bases, J lost 1 base, and 17 bases lay in between. The CDR3 loop spans 15 amino acids.

This clonotype was seen ten or more times. V and J are TRBV12-3 or TRBV12-4 and TRBJ1-5; the D gene is possibly TRBD1 (5 bases). The CDR3 is 14 amino acids. V was cut by 3 bases and J by 4 bases, with 10 bases left in between. CDR3: CASSFGQGNQPQHF. As DNA, the CDR3 is TGTGCCAGCAGTTTCGGGCAGGGTAATCAGCCCCAGCATTTT.

There are many counts of this clonotype. The chain has TRBV20-1 and TRBJ2-1; 7 bases line up with TRBD2. Germline CDR1 and CDR2: DFQATT and SNEGSKA (reference sequence). The junction had 13 bases not matched to a gene; V was cut back by 4 bases and J by 10 bases. This CDR3 has 14 amino acids. DNA of the CDR3: TGCAGTGCTAAGACTAGCACACAAAGCGGGGAGCAGTTCTTC. Translation: CSAKTSTQSGEQFF.

This clonotype was found a few times. This sequence joins TRBV11-2 and TRBJ2-5, with D perhaps matching TRBD2 (5 bases). V dropped 0 bases and J dropped 5 bases, with 16 bases sitting between them. CDR1 is SGHAT and CDR2 is FQNNGV in the germline V gene. This CDR3 is 16 amino acids long. CDR3 DNA: TGTGCCAGCAGCTTAGAAATCGGCCGGGAAGGCGAGACCCAGTACTTC. This encodes CASSLEIGREGETQYF.

This clonotype appeared a few times. This chain links TRBV5-4 with TRBJ2-2, with 9 positions matching TRBD1. J lost 5 bases, V lost 4 bases, and 6 bases had no gene match. The germline gives CDR1 SGHNT, CDR2 YYREEE (reference sequence). The CDR3 sequence is 15 residues long. CDR3 in amino acids: CASSQGQGLTGELFF. CDR3 DNA sequence: TGTGCCAGCAGCCAGGGACAGGGTCTTACCGGGGAGCTGTTTTTT.

The sample holds a few counts of this clonotype. The chain uses TRBV5-1 and TRBJ1-6; D unresolved. The CDR3 is 16 residues long. V gave up 0 bases and J gave up 7 bases, with 14 bases separating them. CDR1 is SGHRS and CDR2 is YFSETQ in the germline V gene. CDR3 amino acids: CASSLEAESWNSPLHF. The CDR3 DNA follows: TGCGCCAGCAGCTTGGAAGCGGAGTCCTGGAATTCACCCCTCCACTTT.

This clonotype was counted ten times or more. The chain links TRBV28 to TRBJ2-3; tentative D call: TRBD2 (6 bases). Germline V gene sequence: CDR1 MDHEN, CDR2 SYDVKM. The length of the CDR3 is 11 residues. Trimming shortened V by 5 bases and J by 11 bases, and 11 bases separated the two germline ends. This CDR3 is CASSRGTGQYF. CDR3 DNA: TGTGCCAGCAGTCGCGGGACCGGGCAGTATTTT.

This clonotype was counted ten times or more. The chain links TRBV30 to TRBJ1-1; TRBD1 agrees at 7 bases. CDR1 and CDR2 from the germline V gene are GTSNPN and SVGIG (reference sequence). This CDR3 has 13 amino acids. The DNA of the CDR3 is TGTGCATTTCGGACAGGAGAGAACACTGAAGCTTTCTTT. Translated: CAFRTGENTEAFF.

This clonotype has at least ten counts. The chain is built from TRBV7-9 and TRBJ1-1; no definite D call. The CDR3 is 12 residues long. Germline V gives CDR1 SEHNR, CDR2 FQNEAQ (reference sequence). Trimming removed 4 bases from V and 6 bases from J, with 9 bases in between. The CDR3 DNA is TGTGCCAGCAGCTCCGGCGTACCTGAAGCTTTCTTT. Translation gives CASSSGVPEAFF.

V usage is TRBV27 and J usage is TRBJ1-6, with D maybe TRBD1 (6 bases). The V and J ends lost 5 bases and 8 bases respectively, with 22 bases between them. Germline V gene sequence: CDR1 MNHEY, CDR2 SMNVEV (reference sequence). The CDR3 runs to 17 residues. CDR3 DNA: TGTGCCAGCAGTGAAAATACAGGGAGCCCGGGATATTCACCCCTCCACTTT. Amino acids: CASSENTGSPGYSPLHF.

This clonotype was seen a handful of times. The chain employs TRBV16 and TRBJ1-5; maybe TRBD1 (5 bases). Germline V lookup: CDR1 KGHSY, CDR2 FQNENV. V was clipped by 5 bases and J by 2 bases, with 10 bases between them. The CDR3 sequence is 14 residues long. In DNA, the CDR3 is TGTGCCAGCAGCAAAGGGGAGCGCAATCAGCCCCAGCATTTT. This translates into CASSKGERNQPQHF.

As regards this clonotype: A clone one base away is much larger, so this may be a read error. The J gene is TRBJ2-3, the V gene TRBV28; either TRBD1 or TRBD2 may supply D (6 bases each). Trimming left V 8 bases short and J 0 bases short, with 21 bases between. The CDR3 length is 17 residues. CDR1 and CDR2 (germline): MDHEN, SYDVKM. CDR3 protein: CASGNIGGPVSTDTQYF. The CDR3 DNA reads TGTGCCAGCGGGAATATTGGGGGGCCGGTCAGCACAGATACGCAGTATTTT.

This clonotype was detected ten times or more. This CDR3 reads CASSSGQTFTDTQYF. CDR3 nucleotides: TGTGCCAGCAGTTCGGGCCAGACCTTCACAGATACGCAGTATTTT. This rearrangement joins TRBV28 to TRBJ2-3; the D is unclear. The germline V and J ends were trimmed by 4 bases and 2 bases, with 13 bases remaining between them. The germline V gene encodes CDR1 MDHEN and CDR2 SYDVKM. CDR3 length: 15 amino acids.

J is TRBJ2-1 and V is TRBV20-1, with 9 bases lining up with TRBD1. The CDR3 consists of 15 residues. After removal of 5 bases from V and 7 bases from J, the junction contained 12 bases not matched to a gene. Germline V lookup: CDR1 DFQATT, CDR2 SNEGSKA (reference sequence). DNA for the CDR3: TGCAGTGCTGGACCTCCGGGACAGGGTTCTAATGAGCAGTTCTTC. Translating gives CSAGPPGQGSNEQFF.

The V gene is TRBV29-1, the J gene TRBJ1-2; D may be TRBD1 (5 bases). Trimming shortened V by 6 bases and J by 4 bases, and 18 bases separated the two germline ends. CDR3 size: 14 residues. Per the germline V gene, CDR1 is SQVTM and CDR2 is ANQGSEA. CDR3 in amino acids: CSVPGSSNPYGYTF. The DNA of the CDR3 is TGCAGCGTCCCAGGGTCGTCCAATCCCTATGGCTACACCTTC.

In this sample, this clonotype turned up many times. The genes are TRBV13 and TRBJ2-7; 15 bases match TRBD2. The V gene's germline CDR1 is PRHDT and CDR2 FYEKMQ (reference sequence). V dropped 4 bases and J dropped 5; count of bases not matched to a gene: 6. The CDR3 consists of 16 residues. The CDR3 region is CASSSGLAGGPNEQYF. Written as DNA, the CDR3 is TGTGCCAGCAGCTCCGGACTAGCGGGGGGGCCGAACGAGCAGTACTTC.